These 24 T cell receptor beta chains were all obtained from the same sample, sequenced in a study of T cells after yellow fever vaccination. One entry per CDR3 protein results from TCRdb running MiXCR on the 5' RACE reads. This sample has 450,000 to 550,000 distinct CDR3 sequences, with over 15% found just once. This sample comprised PBMCs, obtained 15 days after the yellow fever booster vaccination. The receptor set was obtained from a man aged 30 to 45 who received the YFV17D yellow fever vaccine.

This clonotype occurred a few times. This chain links TRBV19 with TRBJ2-3; possible D gene TRBD1, 6 bases. The germline CDR1 and CDR2 sequences are LNHDA and SQIVND (reference sequence). The CDR3 totals 14 residues. V shed 6 bases and J shed 2 bases, with 12 bases lying between them. This CDR3 is CASSETGYTDTQYF. Written as DNA, the CDR3 is TGTGCCAGTAGCGAGACAGGATACACAGATACGCAGTATTTT.

V usage is TRBV16 and J usage is TRBJ2-7; possible D gene TRBD2, 5 bases. CDR3 length: 16 amino acids. Looked up from germline, CDR1 is KGHSY and CDR2 is FQNENV. V was shortened by 1 base and J by 0 bases, with 13 bases between the two germline ends. CDR3 sequence reads: CASSQLYTGFSYEQYF. The CDR3 DNA reads as TGTGCCAGCAGCCAATTGTATACGGGATTCTCCTACGAGCAGTACTTC.

This clonotype came up a few times. The V call is TRBV5-1, the J call TRBJ1-1; a weak D match, TRBD1 (6 bases). The CDR3 has 15 residues. Trimming stripped 0 bases from V and 3 bases from J, with 12 bases between. Germline CDR1 is SGHRS and CDR2 is YFSETQ. CDR3 bases: TGCGCCAGCAGCTTGGACAGGGTACAAGACACTGAAGCTTTCTTT. Its protein is CASSLDRVQDTEAFF.

This chain links TRBV20-1 with TRBJ2-3, with unresolved D. This CDR3 contains 13 residues. Trimming cost V 3 bases and J 0 bases, with 7 bases left between them. The germline V gene has CDR1 DFQATT and CDR2 SNEGSKA (reference sequence). In DNA, the CDR3 is TGCAGTGCTAGGAGGCCTAGCACAGATACGCAGTATTTT. Residues: CSARRPSTDTQYF.

This clonotype was seen ten or more times. This chain joins TRBV7-2 and TRBJ2-3; 8 bases fit TRBD2. The germline CDR1 and CDR2 sequences are SGHTA and FQGNSA. Losses at the gene ends were 0 bases for V and 2 bases for J; bases not matched to a gene: 4. The CDR3 has 16 amino acids. The DNA of the CDR3 is TGTGCCAGCAGCTTAGCGCCTAGCGGGTACACAGATACGCAGTATTTT. Its translation is CASSLAPSGYTDTQYF.

This clonotype was seen only a few times. The genes are TRBV28 and TRBJ2-4; the D gene is possibly TRBD1 (6 bases). The V gene lost 5 bases and the J gene lost 0 bases, with 11 bases spanning the gap. Germline CDR1 and CDR2: MDHEN and SYDVKM. The CDR3 sequence is 15 residues long. The CDR3 nucleotides are TGTGCCAGCAGTGCCACAGGGCTAGCCAAAAACATTCAGTACTTC. Translation gives CASSATGLAKNIQYF.

This chain connects TRBV29-1 to TRBJ2-7; 11 nucleotides match TRBD2. CDR1 and CDR2 from the germline V gene are SQVTM and ANQGSEA. The CDR3 loop spans 13 amino acids. The junction had 7 bases not matched to a gene; V was cut back by 6 bases and J by 6 bases. CDR3 DNA sequence: TGCAGCGTGCGACTAGCGGGGCCTGGCGAGCAGTACTTC. Translated: CSVRLAGPGEQYF.

V usage is TRBV7-2 and J usage is TRBJ1-3; D call uncertain. V was shortened by 2 bases and J by 6 bases, with 11 bases between the two germline ends. CDR1 is SGHTA and CDR2 is FQGNSA in the germline V gene. The CDR3 has 14 amino acids. The CDR3 sequence: CASSLLPDQNTIYF. In DNA, the CDR3 is TGTGCCAGCAGCTTACTTCCGGATCAAAACACCATATATTTT.

The table lists this clonotype with many counts. V gene TRBV30 combines with J gene TRBJ2-2, with a weak D call TRBD2 (6 bases). The CDR3 covers 14 residues. V lost 4 bases, J lost 2 bases, and 11 bases lay in between. CDR1 and CDR2 (germline): GTSNPN, SVGIG (reference sequence). CDR3 DNA sequence: TGTGCCTGGAAACCGGGACTTAACACCGGGGAGCTGTTTTTT. It specifies CAWKPGLNTGELFF.

The chain employs TRBV5-6 and TRBJ2-7; D is unresolved. V was trimmed by 3 bases and J by 6 bases, leaving 13 bases between them. The CDR3 is 13 amino acids. CDR1 is SGHDT, CDR2 YYEEEE, per germline. The CDR3 nucleotides are TGTGCCAGCAGCTCCCGCTCCCGGAGCGAGCAGTACTTC. Protein: CASSSRSRSEQYF.

The chain carries TRBV20-1 and TRBJ1-5; TRBD1 is a possible D gene (6 bases). The CDR3 spans 12 residues. Germline loops: CDR1 DFQATT, CDR2 SNEGSKA (reference sequence). V shed 7 bases and J shed 7 bases, with 14 bases lying between them. This CDR3 reads CSVRQAPQPQHF. Written as DNA, the CDR3 is TGCAGTGTCCGACAGGCTCCCCAGCCCCAGCATTTT.

The rearrangement uses TRBV4-2 and TRBJ1-2; D is undetermined. Trimming shortened V by 4 bases and J by 4 bases, and 16 bases separated the two germline ends. Looked up from germline, CDR1 is LGHNA and CDR2 is YNFKEQ. The CDR3 is 15 residues long. The CDR3, as DNA: TGTGCCAGCAGCCCGTCCCCGGGCAGTACCTATGGCTACACCTTC. This sequence encodes CASSPSPGSTYGYTF.

This chain uses TRBV7-9 with TRBJ2-7; D unresolved. The CDR3 contains 11 residues. Trimming pared 7 bases from V and 6 bases from J, leaving 10 bases between. Germline lookup yields CDR1 SEHNR and CDR2 FQNEAQ (reference sequence). The CDR3 bases are TGTGCCAGCACCAGCTACGGCGAGCAGTACTTC. Translated: CASTSYGEQYF. Drawing the rest from reference TRBV7-9 and TRBJ2-7, the complete variable domain is DTGVSQNPRHKITKRGQNVTFRCDPISEHNRLYWYRQTLGQGPEFLTYFQNEAQLEKSRLLSDRFSAERPKGSFSTLEIQRTEQGDSAMYLCASTSYGEQYFGPGTRLTVT.

The chain links TRBV6-2 or TRBV6-3 to TRBJ2-7; the D is unclear. Germline V gene sequence: CDR1 MNHEY, CDR2 SVGEGT. The CDR3 totals 14 residues. V dropped 10 bases and J dropped 1 base, with 17 bases sitting between them. CDR3 sequence (DNA): TGTGCCACCCGCTCCTCGGGCGGTTCCTACGAGCAGTACTTC. It is translated as CATRSSGGSYEQYF.

This clonotype was detected a few times. The J gene is TRBJ2-3, the V gene TRBV5-1; D is unclear. Per germline, CDR1 SGHRS and CDR2 YFSETQ. The V end was cut by 8 bases, the J end by 1 base, with 14 bases between. The CDR3 spans 14 residues. CDR3 DNA sequence: TGCGCCAGTGAGTCGGGCCGGGGCACAGATACGCAGTATTTT. This gives the protein CASESGRGTDTQYF.

This clonotype was detected a few times. The rearrangement joins TRBV7-2 to TRBJ2-1, with 9 nucleotides matching TRBD1. The CDR3 has 15 amino acids. Looked up from germline, CDR1 is SGHTA and CDR2 is FQGNSA. J gave up 8 bases and V 6 bases, and 11 bases lay outside the gene matches. The CDR3 DNA follows: TGTGCCAGCAGTCCGGTCGGGACAGGGTTCGATGAGCAGTTCTTC. Protein product: CASSPVGTGFDEQFF.

J is TRBJ2-5 and V is TRBV29-1; 8 bases map to TRBD2. V dropped 4 bases and J dropped 9; count of bases not matched to a gene: 10. The CDR3 covers 13 residues. Germline lookup yields CDR1 SQVTM and CDR2 ANQGSEA. The CDR3 reads CSVGRTSQEAQYF. CDR3 nucleotides: TGCAGCGTTGGAAGGACTAGCCAGGAGGCCCAGTACTTC.

This clonotype showed up just a few times. The J gene is TRBJ2-1, the V gene TRBV20-1; 9 positions match TRBD2. The CDR3 sequence is 15 residues long. With V trimmed by 4 bases and J by 7 bases, 11 bases remained unmatched. Germline loops: CDR1 DFQATT, CDR2 SNEGSKA (reference sequence). CDR3 residues: CSATPRSGSLNEQFF. The CDR3 DNA reads TGCAGTGCTACCCCCCGTAGCGGGAGTTTGAATGAGCAGTTCTTC.

This clonotype was counted a few times. CDR3: CASSFPGSTDTQYF. CDR3 nucleotide sequence: TGTGCCAGCAGCTTCCCGGGGAGCACAGATACGCAGTATTTT. V and J are TRBV7-9 and TRBJ2-3; a weak D match, TRBD2 (5 bases). Looked up from germline, CDR1 is SEHNR and CDR2 is FQNEAQ (reference sequence). This CDR3 has 14 residues. Trimming cost V 3 bases and J 0 bases, with 7 bases left between them.

The rearrangement uses TRBV4-3 and TRBJ2-1, with TRBD2 matching over 8 bases. The CDR3 is 16 amino acids. Germline CDR1 is LGHNA and CDR2 is YSLEER. The junction had 11 bases not matched to a gene; V was cut back by 4 bases and J by 6 bases. The CDR3 coding sequence is TGCGCCAGCAGCCCGGTCTCGGGAGGGCAGGGCAATGAGCAGTTCTTC. This gives the protein CASSPVSGGQGNEQFF.

The rearrangement links TRBV20-1 to TRBJ2-1, with a weak D call TRBD2 (5 bases). The CDR3 is 14 residues long. Between the trimmed V and J ends, which lost 6 bases and 3 bases, there was a span of 15 bases. CDR1 DFQATT and CDR2 SNEGSKA come from the germline V gene (reference sequence). The CDR3 is CSARRRLGYNEQFF. CDR3 nucleotide sequence: TGCAGTGCCCGGCGGAGGCTGGGCTACAATGAGCAGTTCTTC.

The V gene is TRBV5-4, the J gene TRBJ1-1; weak D call: TRBD1 (5 bases). Trimming removed 5 bases from V and 5 bases from J, with 16 bases in between. The CDR3 consists of 14 residues. Germline loops: CDR1 SGHNT, CDR2 YYREEE (reference sequence). The CDR3 is CASRSGDRGTEAFF. For the CDR3, the DNA is TGTGCCAGCAGATCTGGAGACCGGGGGACTGAAGCTTTCTTT.

This clonotype came up a few times. CDR3 in amino acids: CASSLVGAANTGELFF. In DNA, the CDR3 is TGCGCCAGCAGCTTGGTGGGGGCGGCGAACACCGGGGAGCTGTTTTTT. The V gene is TRBV5-1, the J gene TRBJ2-2, with D tentatively TRBD1 (6 bases). The CDR3 loop spans 16 amino acids. V dropped 0 bases and J dropped 0 bases, with 9 bases sitting between them. Germline assignment: CDR1 SGHRS and CDR2 YFSETQ.

The J gene is TRBJ2-6, the V gene TRBV3-1, with D perhaps TRBD2 (6 bases). The CDR3 contains 20 residues. Between the trimmed V and J ends, which lost 1 base and 4 bases, there was a span of 23 bases. Germline CDR1 and CDR2: LGHDT and YNNKEL (reference sequence). In nucleotides, the CDR3 is TGTGCCAGCAGCCAAGTGGAGGGGATTCAGGTCGTAGTGGGGGCCAACGTCCTGACTTTC. This sequence encodes CASSQVEGIQVVVGANVLTF.